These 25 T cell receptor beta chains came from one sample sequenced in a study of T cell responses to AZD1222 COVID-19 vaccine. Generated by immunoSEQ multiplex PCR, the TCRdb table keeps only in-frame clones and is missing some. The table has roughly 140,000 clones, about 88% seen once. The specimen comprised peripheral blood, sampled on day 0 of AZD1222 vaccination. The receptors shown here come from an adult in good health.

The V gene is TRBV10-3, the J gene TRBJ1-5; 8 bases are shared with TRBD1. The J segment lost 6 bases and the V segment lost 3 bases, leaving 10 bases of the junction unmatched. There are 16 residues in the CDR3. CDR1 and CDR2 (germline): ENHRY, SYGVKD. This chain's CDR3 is CAISDETTGGGQPQHF. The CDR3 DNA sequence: TGTGCCATCAGTGACGAAACAACAGGGGGTGGTCAGCCCCAGCATTTT.

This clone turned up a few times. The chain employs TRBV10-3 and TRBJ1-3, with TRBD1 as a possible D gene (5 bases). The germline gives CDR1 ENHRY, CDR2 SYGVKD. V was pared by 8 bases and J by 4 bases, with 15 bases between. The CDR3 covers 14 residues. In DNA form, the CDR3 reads TGTGCCATCGGGGGGGTTATGAGAGGAAACACCATATATTTT. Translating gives CAIGGVMRGNTIYF.

The CDR3 nucleotides read TGTGCCAGCAGCTTAGTGACAGGAGCAACTAATGAAAAACTGTTTTTT. Protein product: CASSLVTGATNEKLFF. The chain recombines TRBV7-9 with TRBJ1-4; D might be TRBD1 (6 bases). The CDR3 runs to 16 residues. Per the germline V gene, CDR1 is SEHNR and CDR2 is FQNEAQ (reference sequence). Trimming stripped 1 base from V and 0 bases from J, with 9 bases between.

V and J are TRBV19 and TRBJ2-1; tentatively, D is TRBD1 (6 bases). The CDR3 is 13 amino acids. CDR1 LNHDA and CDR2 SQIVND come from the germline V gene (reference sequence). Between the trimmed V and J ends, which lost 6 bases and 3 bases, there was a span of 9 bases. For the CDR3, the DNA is TGTGCCAGTAGCCGGGACATCTACAATGAGCAGTTCTTC. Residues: CASSRDIYNEQFF.

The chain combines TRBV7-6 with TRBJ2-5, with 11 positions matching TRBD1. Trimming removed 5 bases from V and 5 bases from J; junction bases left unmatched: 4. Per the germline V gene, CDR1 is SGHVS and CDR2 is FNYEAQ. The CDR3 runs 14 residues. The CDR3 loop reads CASSTGQGAETQYF. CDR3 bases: TGTGCCAGCAGCACAGGACAGGGGGCTGAGACCCAGTACTTC.

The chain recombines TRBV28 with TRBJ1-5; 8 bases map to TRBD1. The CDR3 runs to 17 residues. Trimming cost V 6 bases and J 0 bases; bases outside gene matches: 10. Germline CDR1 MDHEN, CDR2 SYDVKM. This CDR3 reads CASRLGQGLISNQPQHF. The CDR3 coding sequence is TGTGCCAGCAGACTCGGACAGGGCCTTATTAGCAATCAGCCCCAGCATTTT.

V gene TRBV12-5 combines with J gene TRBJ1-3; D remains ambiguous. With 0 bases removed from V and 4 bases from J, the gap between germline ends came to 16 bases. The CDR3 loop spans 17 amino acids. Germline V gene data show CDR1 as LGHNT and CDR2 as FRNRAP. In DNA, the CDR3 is TGTGCTAGTGGTTTGGTACCACGGCAGTCTCTGGGAAACACCATATATTTT. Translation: CASGLVPRQSLGNTIYF. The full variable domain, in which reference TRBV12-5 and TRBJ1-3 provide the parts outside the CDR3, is DARVTQTPRHKVTEMGQEVTMRCQPILGHNTVFWYRQTMMQGLELLAYFRNRAPLDDSGMPKDRFSAEMPDATLATLKIQPSEPRDSAVYFCASGLVPRQSLGNTIYFGEGSWLTVV.

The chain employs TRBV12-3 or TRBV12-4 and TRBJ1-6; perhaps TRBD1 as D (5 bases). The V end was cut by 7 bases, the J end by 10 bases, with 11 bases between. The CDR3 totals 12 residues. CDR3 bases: TGTGCCAGCAATAAGGGGCAGTCACCCCTCCACTTT. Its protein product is CASNKGQSPLHF.

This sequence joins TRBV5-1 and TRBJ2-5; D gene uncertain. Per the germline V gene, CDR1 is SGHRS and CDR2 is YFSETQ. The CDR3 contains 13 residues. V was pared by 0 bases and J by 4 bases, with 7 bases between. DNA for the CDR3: TGCGCCAGCAGCTTGGGTCGGAGAGAGACCCAGTACTTC. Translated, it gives CASSLGRRETQYF.

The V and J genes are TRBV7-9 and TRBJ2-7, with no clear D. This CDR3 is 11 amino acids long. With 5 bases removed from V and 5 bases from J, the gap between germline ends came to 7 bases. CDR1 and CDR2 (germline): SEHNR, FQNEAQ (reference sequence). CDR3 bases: TGTGCCAGCAGCCCACTGAACGAGCAGTACTTC. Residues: CASSPLNEQYF.

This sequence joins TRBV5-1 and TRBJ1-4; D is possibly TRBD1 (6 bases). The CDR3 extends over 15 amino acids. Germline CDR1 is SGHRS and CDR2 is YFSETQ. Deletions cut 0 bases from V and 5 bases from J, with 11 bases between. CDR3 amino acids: CASSLDGQTNEKLFF. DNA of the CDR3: TGCGCCAGCAGCTTGGATGGACAGACCAATGAAAAACTGTTTTTT. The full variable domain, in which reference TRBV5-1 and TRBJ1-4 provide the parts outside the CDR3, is KAGVTQTPRYLIKTRGQQVTLSCSPISGHRSVSWYQQTPGQGLQFLFEYFSETQRNKGNFPGRFSGRQFSNSRSEMNVSTLELGDSALYLCASSLDGQTNEKLFFGSGTQLSVL.

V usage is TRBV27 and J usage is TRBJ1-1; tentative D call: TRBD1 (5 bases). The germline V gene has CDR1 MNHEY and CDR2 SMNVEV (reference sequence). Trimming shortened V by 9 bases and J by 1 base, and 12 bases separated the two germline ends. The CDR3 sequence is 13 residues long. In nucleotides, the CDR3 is TGTGCCAGTATGCCCGGGGGGAACACTGAAGCTTTCTTT. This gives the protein CASMPGGNTEAFF.

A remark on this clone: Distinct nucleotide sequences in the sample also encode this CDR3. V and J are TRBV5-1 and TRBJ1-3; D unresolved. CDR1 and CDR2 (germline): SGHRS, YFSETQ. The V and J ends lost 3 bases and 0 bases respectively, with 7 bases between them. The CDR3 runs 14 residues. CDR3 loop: CASSSGSSGNTIYF. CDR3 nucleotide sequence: TGCGCCAGCAGCTCAGGTAGCTCTGGAAACACCATATATTTT.

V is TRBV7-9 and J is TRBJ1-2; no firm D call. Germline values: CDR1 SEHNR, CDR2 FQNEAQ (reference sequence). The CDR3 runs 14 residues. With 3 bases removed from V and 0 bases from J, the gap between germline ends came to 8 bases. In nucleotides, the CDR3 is TGTGCCAGCAGCTTGAGCCAAGCTAACTATGGCTACACCTTC. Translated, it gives CASSLSQANYGYTF.

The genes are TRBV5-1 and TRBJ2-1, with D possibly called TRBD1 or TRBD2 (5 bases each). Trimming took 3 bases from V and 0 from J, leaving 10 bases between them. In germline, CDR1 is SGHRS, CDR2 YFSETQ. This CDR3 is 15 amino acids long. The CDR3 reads CASSSGPSSYNEQFF. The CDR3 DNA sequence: TGCGCCAGCAGCTCGGGGCCGAGCTCCTACAATGAGCAGTTCTTC.

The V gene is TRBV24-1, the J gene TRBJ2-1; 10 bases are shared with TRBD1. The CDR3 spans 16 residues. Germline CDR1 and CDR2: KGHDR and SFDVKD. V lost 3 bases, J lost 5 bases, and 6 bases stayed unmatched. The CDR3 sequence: CATSDPRDRGNNEQFF. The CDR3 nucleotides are TGTGCCACCAGTGATCCCCGGGACAGGGGCAACAATGAGCAGTTCTTC.

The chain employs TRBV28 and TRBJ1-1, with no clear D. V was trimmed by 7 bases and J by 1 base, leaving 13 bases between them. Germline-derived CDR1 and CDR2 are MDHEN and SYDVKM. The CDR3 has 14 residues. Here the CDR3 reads CASIRGGPNTEAFF. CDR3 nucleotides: TGTGCCAGCATCCGAGGTGGGCCGAACACTGAAGCTTTCTTT.

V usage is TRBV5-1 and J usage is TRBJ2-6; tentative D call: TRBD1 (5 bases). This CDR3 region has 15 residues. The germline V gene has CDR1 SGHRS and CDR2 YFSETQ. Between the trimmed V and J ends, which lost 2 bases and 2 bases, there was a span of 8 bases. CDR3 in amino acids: CASSFQGAGANVLTF. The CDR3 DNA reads TGCGCCAGCAGCTTCCAGGGCGCTGGGGCCAACGTCCTGACTTTC.

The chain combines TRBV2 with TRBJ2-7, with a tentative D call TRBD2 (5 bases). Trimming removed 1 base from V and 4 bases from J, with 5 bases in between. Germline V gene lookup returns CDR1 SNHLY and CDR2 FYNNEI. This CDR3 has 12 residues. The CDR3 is CASSEGTYEQYF. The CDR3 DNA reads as TGTGCCAGCAGTGAAGGGACTTACGAGCAGTACTTC. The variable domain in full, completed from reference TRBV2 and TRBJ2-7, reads EPEVTQTPSHQVTQMGQEVILRCVPISNHLYFYWYRQILGQKVEFLVSFYNNEISEKSEIFDDQFSVERPDGSNFTLKIRSTKLEDSAMYFCASSEGTYEQYFGPGTRLTVT.

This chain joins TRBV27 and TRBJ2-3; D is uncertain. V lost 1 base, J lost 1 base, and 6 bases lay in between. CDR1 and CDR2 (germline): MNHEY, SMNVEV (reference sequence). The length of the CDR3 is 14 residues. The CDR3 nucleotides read TGTGCCAGCAGTTTATGGTTCGGCACAGATACGCAGTATTTT. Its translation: CASSLWFGTDTQYF.

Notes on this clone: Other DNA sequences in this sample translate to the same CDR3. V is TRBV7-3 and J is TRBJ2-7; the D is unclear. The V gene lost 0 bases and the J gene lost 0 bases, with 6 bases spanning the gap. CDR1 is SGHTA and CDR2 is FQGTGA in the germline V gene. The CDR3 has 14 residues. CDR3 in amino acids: CASSLTHSSYEQYF. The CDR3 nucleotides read TGTGCCAGCAGCTTAACACATAGCTCCTACGAGCAGTACTTC. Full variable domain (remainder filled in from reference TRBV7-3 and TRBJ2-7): GAGVSQTPSNKVTEKGKYVELRCDPISGHTALYWYRQSLGQGPEFLIYFQGTGAADDSGLPNDRFFAVRPEGSVSTLKIQRTERGDSAVYLCASSLTHSSYEQYFGPGTRLTVT.

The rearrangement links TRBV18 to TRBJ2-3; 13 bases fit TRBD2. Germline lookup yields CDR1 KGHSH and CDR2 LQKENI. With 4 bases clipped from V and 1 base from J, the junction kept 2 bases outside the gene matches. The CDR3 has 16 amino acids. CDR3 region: CASSLGTSGGTDTQYF. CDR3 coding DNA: TGTGCCAGCTCACTCGGGACTAGCGGGGGCACAGATACGCAGTATTTT.

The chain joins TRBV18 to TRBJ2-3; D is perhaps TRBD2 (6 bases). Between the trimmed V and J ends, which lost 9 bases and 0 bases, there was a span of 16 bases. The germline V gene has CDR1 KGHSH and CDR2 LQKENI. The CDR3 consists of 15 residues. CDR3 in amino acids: CASHLADYSTDTQYF. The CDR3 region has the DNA TGTGCCAGTCATTTAGCGGACTATAGCACAGATACGCAGTATTTT.

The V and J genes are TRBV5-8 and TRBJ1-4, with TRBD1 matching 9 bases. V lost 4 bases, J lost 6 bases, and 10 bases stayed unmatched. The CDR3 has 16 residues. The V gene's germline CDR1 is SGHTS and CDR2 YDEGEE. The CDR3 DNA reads TGTGCCAGCAGCCCGCGCCGGGACAGGGTGGATGAAAAACTGTTTTTT. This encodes CASSPRRDRVDEKLFF.

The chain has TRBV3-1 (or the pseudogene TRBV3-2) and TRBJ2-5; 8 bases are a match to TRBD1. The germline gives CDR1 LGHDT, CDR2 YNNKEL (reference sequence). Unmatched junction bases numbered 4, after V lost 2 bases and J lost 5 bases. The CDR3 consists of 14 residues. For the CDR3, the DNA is TGTGCCAGCAGCCAACAGGGGGCTCGGGAGACCCAGTACTTC. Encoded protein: CASSQQGARETQYF.